This T cell receptor (beta chain) is from a study of response to subunit inactivated influenza vaccine. TCRdb reanalysed the RT-PCR reads using MiXCR and keeps one entry per CDR3 protein. The sample includes 450,000 to 600,000 distinct CDR3 sequences, under 9% of them seen just once. There are 15 residues in the CDR3. Trimming removed 4 bases at V and 1 base at J, with 11 bases between. Germline V gene lookup returns CDR1 SGHDT and CDR2 YYEEEE. This clonotype originated in a man aged 50 to 69 who received an inactivated influenza vaccine. The V gene is TRBV5-6, the J gene TRBJ2-2, with D possibly TRBD2 on 5 matching bases. The sample was PBMCs from blood, taken around 25 months after vaccination. CDR3 DNA sequence: TGTGCCAGCAGCCGGCCGACTAAGAACACCGGGGAGCTGTTTTTT. It codes for CASSRPTKNTGELFF.